The clone carrying this T cell receptor beta chain rates as medium-sized (0.01 to 0.1%). No antigen is known for it. The missing CDR3 end, 3 residues past where the read stops, is filled in from the germline J gene. Clones were sequenced by immunoSEQ multiplex PCR, and TCRdb holds only the in-frame ones, with some missing. The sample presents 15,000 to 20,000 clones, none singletons. This entry belongs to a study of T cell clonality in common variable immunodeficiency. Germline assignment: CDR1 SGHRS and CDR2 YFSETQ. The V end was cut by 4 bases, the J end by 0 bases, with 10 bases between. This CDR3 region has 14 residues. Findings and caveats of the study: CVID subjects shared fewer TCRbeta clones than healthy controls did. In common variable immunodeficiency, TCR beta chains reportedly carried fewer deletions and N-nucleotide insertions.

Blood came from CVID subjects not ill and not taking immunomodulatory or immunosuppressive medication. Heparinized whole blood, about 5 to 8.5 ml, came from each donor. Sequencing was carried out using peripheral blood mononuclear cells. This TCR was recovered from a human donor with common variable immunodeficiency. The chain couples TRBV5-1 to TRBJ1-1, with D perhaps TRBD1 (5 bases). CDR3: CASSETGVNTEAFF. Incomplete CDR3 DNA: TGCGCCAGCAGCGAAACAGGAGTGAACACTGAA.